The clone carrying this T cell receptor (beta chain) has a handful of counts. TCRdb re-analysed the 5' RACE reads in MiXCR, keeping a single row per CDR3 protein. The sample gives hundreds of thousands of distinct CDR3 sequences, roughly 6% of which show up once; about 2% is in the top ten. These data originate in a study of identical twins. This CDR3 contains 14 residues. CDR1 is KGHDR and CDR2 is SFDVKD in the germline V gene. Trimming took off 6 bases at V and 3 bases at J, with 11 bases between the two ends. The receptor was derived from a man younger than 35 in good health. The sequenced sample consisted of naive T cells sorted from blood. The V and J genes are TRBV24-1 and TRBJ2-1; possibly TRBD1 for D (5 bases). The CDR3 reads CATSRQGLYNEQFF. CDR3 in DNA: TGTGCCACCAGTCGCCAGGGCCTCTACAATGAGCAGTTCTTC.